The rows below give T cell receptor beta chains drawn from one sample of a study of T-cell reconstitution after alpha-beta-depleted transplantation in children. TCRdb processed the PCR reads anew with MiXCR; each CDR3 protein has one entry. Among about 170,000 distinct CDR3 sequences, around 10% were seen once, and the ten largest hold less than 15%. Sample: PBMCs, taken before TCRalphabeta/CD19-depleted stem cell transplant. The receptors derive from a boy aged 2 to 10 with acute myeloid leukemia, due to receive a stem cell transplant. Each CDR3 is given with its conserved first and last residue.

V: TRBV3-1; CDR3: CASSQGSGALVLTF
V: TRBV20-1; CDR3: CSAPNQGAYGYTF
V: TRBV29-1; CDR3: CSVERGVNTEAFF
V: TRBV20-1; CDR3: CSAREGTGDEKLFF
V: TRBV27; CDR3: CASSLNLPAGGVADTQYF
V: TRBV5-1; CDR3: CASSGIRVSINEQFF
V: TRBV7-8; CDR3: CASSLVPSGNEQFF
V: TRBV7-9; CDR3: CASSLVGQYGYTF
V: TRBV12-3/TRBV12-4; CDR3: CASSWMAGANYGYTF
V: TRBV20-1; CDR3: CSAPTNTDTQYF
V: TRBV28; CDR3: CASTLDSEKLFF
V: TRBV21-1; CDR3: CASSNPLGQTNTRDKGSYNEQFF
V: TRBV4-2; CDR3: CASGAESNQPQHF
V: TRBV7-7; CDR3: CASSPILASTEAFF
V: TRBV28; CDR3: CAAGVWASEQFF
V: TRBV14; CDR3: CASGRDWLSTDTQYF
V: TRBV2; CDR3: CALSPAWGGGDPGNEQFF
V: TRBV28; CDR3: CASSDGLARADTQYF
V: TRBV5-1; CDR3: CASSLEGWTDGYTF
V: TRBV3-1; CDR3: CASSPLEGITEAFF
V: TRBV7-9; CDR3: CASSFLSGTAGYTF
V: TRBV20-1; CDR3: CSSRTEEAFF
V: TRBV6-5; CDR3: CASSYQGRVGDSPLHF
V: TRBV12-3/TRBV12-4; CDR3: CASSLRTSGGAGTDTQYF
V: TRBV7-2; CDR3: CASSLRRGNQPQHF
V: TRBV9; CDR3: CASRQGQGIGDEQFF
V: TRBV20-1; CDR3: CSARDAPGSYNEQFF
V: TRBV3-1; CDR3: CASSQKVRWTEAFF
V: TRBV5-1; CDR3: CASSFMTSTTEQFF
V: TRBV5-5; CDR3: CASSLALGGQPQHF
V: TRBV28; CDR3: CASRHAPPLWTGYNELFF
V: TRBV5-1; CDR3: CASSLLTSGRPGEQFF
V: TRBV7-9; CDR3: CASSPQGFNYGYTF
V: TRBV5-1; CDR3: CASSSQTARETQYF
V: TRBV11-3; CDR3: CASSPGKREEPNEQFF
V: TRBV28; CDR3: CASSPPGTLQTQYF
V: TRBV5-5; CDR3: CASSLDTGGGEKLFF
V: TRBV29-1; CDR3: CSVDVSGRFPGKLFF
V: TRBV6-5; CDR3: CASSYALPGEHLHF
V: TRBV3-1; CDR3: CASTKVGGTTDTQYF
V: TRBV3-1; CDR3: CASSQGIYYGYTF
V: TRBV4-1; CDR3: CASSQVRGRTQYF
V: TRBV18; CDR3: CASSPMAGGDTEAFF
V: TRBV12-3/TRBV12-4; CDR3: CAFRLLGMAPSGANVLTF
V: TRBV24-1; CDR3: CATSDLTEAGAGDEQFF
V: TRBV5-1; CDR3: CASSSRTTTNEKLFF